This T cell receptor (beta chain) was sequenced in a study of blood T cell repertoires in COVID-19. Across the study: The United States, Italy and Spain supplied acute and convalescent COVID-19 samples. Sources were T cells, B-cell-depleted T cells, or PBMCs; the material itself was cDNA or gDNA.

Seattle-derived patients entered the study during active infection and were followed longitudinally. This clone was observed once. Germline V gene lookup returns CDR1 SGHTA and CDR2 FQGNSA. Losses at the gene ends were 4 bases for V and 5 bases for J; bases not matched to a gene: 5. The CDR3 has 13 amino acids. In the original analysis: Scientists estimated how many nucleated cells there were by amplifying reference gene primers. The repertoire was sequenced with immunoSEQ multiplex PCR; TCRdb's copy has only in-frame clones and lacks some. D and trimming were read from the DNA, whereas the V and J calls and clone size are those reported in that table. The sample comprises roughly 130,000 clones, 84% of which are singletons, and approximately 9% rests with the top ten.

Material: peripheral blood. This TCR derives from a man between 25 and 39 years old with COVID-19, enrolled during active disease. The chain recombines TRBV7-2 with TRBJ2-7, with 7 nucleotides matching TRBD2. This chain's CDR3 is CASSSWTRDEQYF. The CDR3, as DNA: TGTGCCAGCAGCTCCTGGACTAGAGACGAGCAGTACTTC.